The 3 T cell receptor beta chains below were found in one sample sequenced in a study of read filtering for tumor transcriptome and immune sequencing. The library was built from roughly 400 ng RNA with molecular barcoded adaptors for alpha/delta and beta/gamma chains. One entry per CDR3 protein, called by TCRdb with MiXCR from the reads. The sample holds about 25,000 distinct CDR3 sequences, approximately 23% seen once. Sequencing input: a population of CD138-negative cells sorted from bone marrow. The receptors stem from a donor at least 40 years old with multiple myeloma.

This clonotype was seen repeatedly, ten times or more. V is TRBV7-9 and J is TRBJ2-3; 11 bases agree with TRBD2. The CDR3 totals 16 residues. Germline lookup yields CDR1 SEHNR and CDR2 FQNEAQ (reference sequence). The V segment lost 5 bases and the J segment 6 bases; nucleotides outside the gene matches: 10. CDR3 sequence: CASSRQLAGGSDTQYF. CDR3 DNA sequence: TGTGCCAGCAGCCGACAGCTAGCGGGGGGTAGTGATACGCAGTATTTT.

This clonotype has a count of ten or more. CDR3 nucleotides: TGTGCCAGCAGTTTAGGGGCCCTGGTCTCTGGGGCCAACGTCCTGACTTTC. Protein product: CASSLGALVSGANVLTF. The chain combines TRBV28 with TRBJ2-6, with a weak D call TRBD1 (5 bases). Germline values: CDR1 MDHEN, CDR2 SYDVKM. V was trimmed by 2 bases and J by 0 bases, leaving 11 bases between them. The CDR3 has 17 amino acids.

In this sample, this clonotype turned up many times. Compared with germline, one end of the junction differs, possibly owing to a read error. This sequence joins TRBV29-1 and TRBJ2-5; D may match TRBD1 or TRBD2 (6 bases each). CDR1 and CDR2 (germline): SQVTM, ANQGSEA. The CDR3 extends over 14 amino acids. The CDR3 DNA sequence: TGCAGCGTTGGGGGGGCAGGGAGGCAAGAGACCCAGTACTTT. Its translation: CSVGGAGRQETQYF.